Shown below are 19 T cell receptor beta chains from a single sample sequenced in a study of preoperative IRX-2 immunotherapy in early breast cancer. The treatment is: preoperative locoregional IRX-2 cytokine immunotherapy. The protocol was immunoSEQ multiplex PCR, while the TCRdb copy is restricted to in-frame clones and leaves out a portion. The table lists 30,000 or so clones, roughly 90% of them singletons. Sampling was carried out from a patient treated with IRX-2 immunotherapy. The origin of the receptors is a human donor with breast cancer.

CDR3 residues: CASSPLSGLSYNEQFF. As DNA, the CDR3 is TGTGCCAGCAGCCCCCTATCGGGACTCTCCTACAATGAGCAGTTCTTC. The rearrangement uses TRBV14 and TRBJ2-1; weak D call: TRBD2 (6 bases). CDR1 and CDR2 from the germline V gene are SGHDN and FVKESK. CDR3 length: 16 amino acids. V lost 4 bases to trimming and J lost 0 bases, with 13 bases between them. Full variable domain (outside the CDR3, taken from reference TRBV14 and TRBJ2-1): EAGVTQFPSHSVIEKGQTVTLRCDPISGHDNLYWYRRVMGKEIKFLLHFVKESKQDESGMPNNRFLAERTGGTYSTLKVQPAELEDSGVYFCASSPLSGLSYNEQFFGPGTRLTVL.

The CDR3: CASSYISASGTYEQYF. DNA for the CDR3: TGTGCCAGCAGTTACATTTCGGCTAGCGGAACCTACGAGCAGTACTTC. The gene calls are TRBV6-5 and TRBJ2-7; 7 nucleotides line up with TRBD2. This CDR3 spans 16 amino acids. Germline CDR1 and CDR2: MNHEY and SVGAGI. V lost 2 bases, J lost 2 bases, and 9 bases stayed unmatched.

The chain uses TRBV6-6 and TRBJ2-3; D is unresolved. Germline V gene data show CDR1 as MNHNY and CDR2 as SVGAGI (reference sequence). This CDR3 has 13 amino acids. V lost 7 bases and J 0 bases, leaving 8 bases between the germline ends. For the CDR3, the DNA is TGTGCCAGCACTAGACCCAGCACAGATACGCAGTATTTT. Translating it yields CASTRPSTDTQYF.

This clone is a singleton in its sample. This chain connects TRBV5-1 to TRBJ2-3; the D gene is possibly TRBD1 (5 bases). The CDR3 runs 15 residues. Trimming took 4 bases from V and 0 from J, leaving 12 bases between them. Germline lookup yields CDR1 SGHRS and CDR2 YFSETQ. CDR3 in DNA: TGCGCCAGCAGCAAGACAGAAACTAGCACAGATACGCAGTATTTT. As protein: CASSKTETSTDTQYF.

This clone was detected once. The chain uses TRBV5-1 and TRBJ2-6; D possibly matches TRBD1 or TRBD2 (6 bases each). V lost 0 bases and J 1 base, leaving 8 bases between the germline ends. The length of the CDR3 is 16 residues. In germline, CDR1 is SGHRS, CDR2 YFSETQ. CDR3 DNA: TGCGCCAGCAGCTTGGGGGGGGCGTCTGGGGCCAACGTCCTGACTTTC. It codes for CASSLGGASGANVLTF.

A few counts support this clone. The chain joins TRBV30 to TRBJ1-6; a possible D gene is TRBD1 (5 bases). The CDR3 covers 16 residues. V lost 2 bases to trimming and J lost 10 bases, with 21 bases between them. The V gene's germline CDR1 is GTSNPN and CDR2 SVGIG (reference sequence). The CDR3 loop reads CAWSPKLTDLESPLHF. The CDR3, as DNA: TGTGCCTGGAGTCCCAAACTGACAGATTTGGAATCACCCCTCCACTTT.

CDR3 coding DNA: TGTGCCACCAGAATTGGACGGGCGTCTGGAAACACCATATATTTT. Its protein is CATRIGRASGNTIYF. This sequence joins TRBV15 and TRBJ1-3; D is undetermined. Trimming pared 6 bases from V and 1 base from J, leaving 13 bases between. Per the germline V gene, CDR1 is LNHNV and CDR2 is YYDKDF (reference sequence). This CDR3 has 15 residues.

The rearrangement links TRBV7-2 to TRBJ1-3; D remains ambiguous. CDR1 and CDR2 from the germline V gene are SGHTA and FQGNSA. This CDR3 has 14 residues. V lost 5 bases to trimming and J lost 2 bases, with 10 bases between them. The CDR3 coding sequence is TGTGCCAGCAGCCCCGCCCTGCCTGGAAACACCATATATTTT. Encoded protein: CASSPALPGNTIYF. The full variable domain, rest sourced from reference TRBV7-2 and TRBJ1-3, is GAGVSQSPSNKVTEKGKDVELRCDPISGHTALYWYRQSLGQGLEFLIYFQGNSAPDKSGLPSDRFSAERTGGSVSTLTIQRTQQEDSAVYLCASSPALPGNTIYFGEGSWLTVV.

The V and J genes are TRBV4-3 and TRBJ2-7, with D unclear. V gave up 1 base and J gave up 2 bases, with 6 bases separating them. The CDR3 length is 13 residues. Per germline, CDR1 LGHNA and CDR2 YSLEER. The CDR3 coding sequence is TGCGCCAGCAGCCAAGCAGTTACCTACGAGCAGTACTTC. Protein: CASSQAVTYEQYF.

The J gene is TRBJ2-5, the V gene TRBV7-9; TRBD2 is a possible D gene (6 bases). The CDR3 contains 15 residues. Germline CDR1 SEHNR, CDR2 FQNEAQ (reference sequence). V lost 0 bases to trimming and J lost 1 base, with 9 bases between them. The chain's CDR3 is CASSLALSGQETQYF. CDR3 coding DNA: TGTGCCAGCAGCTTAGCCCTTAGCGGCCAAGAGACCCAGTACTTC.

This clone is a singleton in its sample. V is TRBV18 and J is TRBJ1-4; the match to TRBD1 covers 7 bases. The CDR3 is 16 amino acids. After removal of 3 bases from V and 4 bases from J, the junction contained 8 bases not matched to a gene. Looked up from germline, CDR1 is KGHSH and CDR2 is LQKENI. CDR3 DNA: TGTGCCAGCTCACCGACCGGACAGGAACTTAATGAAAAACTGTTTTTT. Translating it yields CASSPTGQELNEKLFF.

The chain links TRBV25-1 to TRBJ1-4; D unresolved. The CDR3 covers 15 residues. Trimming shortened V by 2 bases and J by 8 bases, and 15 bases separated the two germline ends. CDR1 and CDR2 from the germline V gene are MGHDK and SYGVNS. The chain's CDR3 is CASSEGKRPTEKLFF. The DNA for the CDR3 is TGTGCCAGCAGTGAAGGGAAACGGCCGACGGAAAAACTGTTTTTT.

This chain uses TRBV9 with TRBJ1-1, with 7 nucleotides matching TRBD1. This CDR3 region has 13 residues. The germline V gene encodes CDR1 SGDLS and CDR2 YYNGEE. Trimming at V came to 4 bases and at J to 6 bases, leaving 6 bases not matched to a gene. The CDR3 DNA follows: TGTGCCAGCAGCCCCCGACAGGGTTCTGAAGCTTTCTTT. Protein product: CASSPRQGSEAFF.

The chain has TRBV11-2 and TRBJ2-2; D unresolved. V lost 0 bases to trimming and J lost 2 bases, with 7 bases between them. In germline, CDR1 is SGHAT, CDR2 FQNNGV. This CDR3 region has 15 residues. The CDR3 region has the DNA TGTGCCAGCAGCTTAGATCTGGAAAACACCGGGGAGCTGTTTTTT. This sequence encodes CASSLDLENTGELFF.

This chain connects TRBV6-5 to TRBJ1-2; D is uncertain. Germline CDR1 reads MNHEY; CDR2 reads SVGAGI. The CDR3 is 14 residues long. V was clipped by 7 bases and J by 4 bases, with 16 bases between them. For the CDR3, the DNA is TGTGCCAGCAATTCCGATGGACGTGGCTATGGCTACACCTTC. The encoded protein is CASNSDGRGYGYTF.

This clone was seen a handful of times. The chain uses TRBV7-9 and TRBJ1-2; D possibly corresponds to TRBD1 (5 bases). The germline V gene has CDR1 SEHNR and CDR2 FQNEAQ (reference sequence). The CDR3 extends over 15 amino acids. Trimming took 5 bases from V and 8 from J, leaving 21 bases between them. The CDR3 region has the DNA TGTGCCAGCAGCCCCAGTGGTCGGGGGAGAGGGGGCTACACCTTC. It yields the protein CASSPSGRGRGGYTF.

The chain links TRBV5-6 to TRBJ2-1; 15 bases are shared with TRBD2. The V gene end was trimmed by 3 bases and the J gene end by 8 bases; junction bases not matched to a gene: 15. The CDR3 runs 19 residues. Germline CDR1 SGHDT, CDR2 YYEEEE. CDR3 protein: CASSSYSGTSGGMIDEQFF. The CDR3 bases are TGTGCCAGCAGCTCCTACTCCGGGACTAGCGGGGGGATGATCGATGAGCAGTTCTTC.

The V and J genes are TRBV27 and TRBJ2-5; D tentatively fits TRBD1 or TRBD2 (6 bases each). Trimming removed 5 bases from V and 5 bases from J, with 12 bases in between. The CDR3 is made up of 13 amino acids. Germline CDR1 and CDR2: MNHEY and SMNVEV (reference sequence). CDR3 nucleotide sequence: TGTGCCAGCAGTACGAGAGGGGGGGAGACCCAGTACTTC. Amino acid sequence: CASSTRGGETQYF.

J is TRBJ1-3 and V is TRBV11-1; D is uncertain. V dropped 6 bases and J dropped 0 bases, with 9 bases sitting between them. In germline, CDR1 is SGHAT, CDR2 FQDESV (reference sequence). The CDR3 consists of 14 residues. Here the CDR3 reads CASSTRDSGNTIYF. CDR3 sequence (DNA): TGTGCCAGCAGTACAAGGGACTCTGGAAACACCATATATTTT.